This is a list of T cell receptor beta chains from one sample in a study of long-term antiretroviral therapy in people with HIV. Produced via immunoSEQ multiplex PCR; TCRdb's table is partial and in-frame only. The profile shows 24,000 or so clones, 80% to 95% of them singletons. Sequenced material: unsorted PBMCs, taken 7.6 years after starting antiretroviral therapy. The source is a woman in her thirties or forties with HIV. CDR3s include the opening cysteine and the closing phenylalanine or tryptophan. A D gene is named only where the DNA matches it firmly. Clone size is not always given. Where it is, it says once, few, many or a class for expanded clones.

cdr3_nt cdr3_aa v_call clone_size j_call d_call
TGTGCCAGCAGTGAAGCGCGAGGGGTGGTCGGGTACTTC CASSEARGVVGYF TRBV6-1 . TRBJ2-7 .
TGCGCCAGCAGTCTCCGAGCGGGGGGAGAGACCCAGTACTTC CASSLRAGGETQYF TRBV5-1 . TRBJ2-5 TRBD2
TGTGCCAGTACCATAGCGTCTAACTATGGCTACACCTTC CASTIASNYGYTF TRBV7-2 . TRBJ1-2 .
TGCGCCAGCAGCCAAGATGCCGGGGGGCGATCGGTCTATGGCTACACCTTC CASSQDAGGRSVYGYTF TRBV4-1 . TRBJ1-2 .
TGTGCCACCCGAGACCTCTTGAACACCGGGGAGCTGTTTTTT CATRDLLNTGELFF TRBV14 . TRBJ2-2 .
TGTGCCAGTAGTGAAGCAGATACGCAGTATTTT CASSEADTQYF TRBV19 . TRBJ2-3 .
TGTGCCTGCTCCGGGGACAGGGCCTACGAGCAGTACTTC CACSGDRAYEQYF TRBV2 . TRBJ2-7 TRBD1
TGTGCCACCAGCAGAGGACGGGTCGGATACGAGCAGTACTTC CATSRGRVGYEQYF TRBV15 . TRBJ2-7 .
TGTGCCAGCAGCTTAGAATTGCAGGGACGAGATACGCAGTATTTT CASSLELQGRDTQYF TRBV11-2 . TRBJ2-3 .
TGTGCCAGCAGCTCCCTGAGGGACTTAAGCACAGATACGCAGTATTTT CASSSLRDLSTDTQYF TRBV7-8 . TRBJ2-3 .
TGTGCCAGTAGCGACCAGGGATCCCCCAATCAGCCCCAGCATTTT CASSDQGSPNQPQHF TRBV19 . TRBJ1-5 .
TGTGCCAGCAGCCTGGGGACAGTCGAGGGGTACACCTTC CASSLGTVEGYTF TRBV11-2 . TRBJ1-2 TRBD1
TGTGCCAGCAGCTCCTCCGGGACAAATTGGGATGGCTACACCTTC CASSSSGTNWDGYTF TRBV5-5 . TRBJ1-2 .
TGTGCCAGCAGTGAACGGAGGGGGGCCTACGAGCAGTACTTC CASSERRGAYEQYF TRBV25-1 . TRBJ2-7 .
TGCGCCAGCAGCCATAGGGGCAAAGAAAGTGGCTACACCTTC CASSHRGKESGYTF TRBV4-1 . TRBJ1-2 .
TGTGCCAGCTCACCCACCACGTCCGGCGGTAACACTGAAGCTTTCTTT CASSPTTSGGNTEAFF TRBV18 . TRBJ1-1 .
TGCGCCAGCAGCCAAGTTTTGGGACAGGGCTATTCACCCCTCCACTTT CASSQVLGQGYSPLHF TRBV4-1 . TRBJ1-6 TRBD1
TGTGCCAGCAGCGTAGGAAGCCCTAGCACAGATACGCAGTATTTT CASSVGSPSTDTQYF TRBV9 . TRBJ2-3 .
TGTGCCAGCAGCCCAACAGGGGGGGTCCGAGAGACCCAGTACTTC CASSPTGGVRETQYF TRBV2 . TRBJ2-5 .
TGTGCCAGCAGCTACCGGGACAGGGGGCGGGATGAGCAGTTCTTC CASSYRDRGRDEQFF TRBV9 . TRBJ2-1 TRBD1
TGTGCCTGGGGAGGTCGGGGGACAAACTATGGCTACACCTTC CAWGGRGTNYGYTF TRBV30 . TRBJ1-2 .
TGTGCCATCAGTGAGGGGACAGGGGATCAGCCCCAGCATTTT CAISEGTGDQPQHF TRBV10-3 . TRBJ1-5 TRBD1
TGCGCCAGCAGCTATCGACAGAGTAAGGGGGAGACCCAGTACTTC CASSYRQSKGETQYF TRBV5-1 . TRBJ2-5 .
TGTGCCTACCAACGGGACTCTAACACTGAAGCTTTCTTT CAYQRDSNTEAFF TRBV30 . TRBJ1-1 .
TGTGCCAGCATTCGAACCCAACTAGCGGGGGGGGAAGAGACCCAGTACTTC CASIRTQLAGGEETQYF TRBV2 . TRBJ2-5 TRBD2
TGCGCCAGCAGCCAAGAAATCGGGGAAGCTTTCTTT CASSQEIGEAFF TRBV4-1 . TRBJ1-1 .
TGTGCCAGCAGCTTGGGCTTGTACCAAGAGACCCAGTACTTC CASSLGLYQETQYF TRBV5-4 once TRBJ2-5 .
TGTGCCAGCAGCCTGGAAGGACTAGCGGGAAACATTCAGTACTTC CASSLEGLAGNIQYF TRBV7-2 . TRBJ2-4 TRBD2
TGTGCCAGCAGTCATACGACAGGGCAGGGTAGCAATCAGCCCCAGCATTTT CASSHTTGQGSNQPQHF TRBV27 . TRBJ1-5 TRBD1
TGCAGCGCCCGAAAGGCCGGGGGGGCTGAAGCTTTCTTT CSARKAGGAEAFF TRBV29-1 . TRBJ1-1 .
TGTGCCAGCAGCTTAAGCCCCTCGAGCGGGGCAACCTACGAGCAGTACTTC CASSLSPSSGATYEQYF TRBV7-6 . TRBJ2-7 TRBD2
TGTGCCAGCAGCTTTGGGATTGAAGCTTTCTTT CASSFGIEAFF TRBV5-4 . TRBJ1-1 .
TGTGCCAGCAGTCTTCGGACTAGCGGGAACTACGAGCAGTACTTC CASSLRTSGNYEQYF TRBV6-4 . TRBJ2-7 TRBD2
TGCAGCGTCGGACTGGGGGGGCCTGAAGCTTTCTTT CSVGLGGPEAFF TRBV29-1 . TRBJ1-1 .
TGTGCCTGGAGTATTTCGGGACGGTGGGGGAATGAGCAGTTCTTC CAWSISGRWGNEQFF TRBV30 . TRBJ2-1 .
TGTGCCAGCAGCATCCGGGACAGCCGTAGCAATCAGCCCCAGCATTTT CASSIRDSRSNQPQHF TRBV7-2 . TRBJ1-5 TRBD1
TGTGCCAGCAGTGAAGAATACAGCTATGGCTACACCTTC CASSEEYSYGYTF TRBV6-1 . TRBJ1-2 .
TGTGCCAGCAGCTACGGACTACCAGCTAACACGGATACGCAGTATTTT CASSYGLPANTDTQYF TRBV5-4 . TRBJ2-3 .
TGCGCCAGCAGTTCCGGGACCCTGTCCTGGGGCAAGCAGTTCTTC CASSSGTLSWGKQFF TRBV4-3 . TRBJ2-1 .
TGTGCCAGCAGTGAAGGTTTCAAATCTATCAACTATGGCTACACCTTC CASSEGFKSINYGYTF TRBV25-1 . TRBJ1-2 .
TGTGCCAGCAGCTTAGGAGGGAGATCCATTGAAGCTTTCTTT CASSLGGRSIEAFF TRBV5-6 . TRBJ1-1 .
TGTGCCAGCAGAAAGCAGACAGGACAAGAGACCCAGTACTTC CASRKQTGQETQYF TRBV5-4 . TRBJ2-5 .
TGTGCCAGCAGCTTAGGGGGTTATGAGACCCAGTACTTC CASSLGGYETQYF TRBV7-8 . TRBJ2-5 .
TGTGCCAGCAGTTACTCGAATCAACCCGCCGGATATGGCTACACCTTC CASSYSNQPAGYGYTF TRBV6-5 . TRBJ1-2 .
TGCGCCAGCAGATCCGGGACAGACCACTACACCTTC CASRSGTDHYTF TRBV5-1 . TRBJ1-2 TRBD1
TGTGCCAGCAGCTTCCCCCCCGGACAGGGCGTATATAATTCACCCCTCCACTTT CASSFPPGQGVYNSPLHF TRBV7-9 . TRBJ1-6 TRBD1
TGTGCCAGCAGCCTGGGGGAGAACACTGAAGCTTTCTTT CASSLGENTEAFF TRBV6-5 . TRBJ1-1 .
TGTGCCAGCAGTTACCTCCGGGGTGATGGGGAGCTGTTTTTT CASSYLRGDGELFF TRBV6-6 . TRBJ2-2 .
TGTGCCAGCAGACCAGCGGGGGGACTTAACACCGGGGAGCTGTTTTTT CASRPAGGLNTGELFF TRBV6-6 . TRBJ2-2 TRBD2
TGTGCCAGCAGTGCACAAGCGGGGAGCTCCTACAATGAGCAGTTCTTC CASSAQAGSSYNEQFF TRBV6-1 . TRBJ2-1 TRBD2
TGTGCCAGCAGCGCTTCTGCTGGAGACCAGGAGCAGTTCTTC CASSASAGDQEQFF TRBV7-7 few TRBJ2-1 .
TGTGCCAGCAGCAGGCCTGCAACTAATGAAAAACTGTTTTTT CASSRPATNEKLFF TRBV5-8 . TRBJ1-4 .
TGTGCCAGCAGCGTAGCCGCCGGGACCTTAACCGGTCCTAATGAGCAGTTCTTC CASSVAAGTLTGPNEQFF TRBV9 . TRBJ2-1 .
TGTGCCAGCAGCTTAGCCGACCTTGGGACTGAAGCTTTCTTT CASSLADLGTEAFF TRBV7-8 . TRBJ1-1 .
TGTGCCAGCAGCGAGCGACAGGGCGGCACTGAAGCTTTCTTT CASSERQGGTEAFF TRBV7-9 . TRBJ1-1 TRBD1
TGTGCCAGCAGTTTATCGGAGACAGGGAACACTGAAGCTTTCTTT CASSLSETGNTEAFF TRBV27 . TRBJ1-1 .
TGTGCCAGCAGCTTTGACAGGGGAGATACGCAGTATTTT CASSFDRGDTQYF TRBV13 . TRBJ2-3 TRBD1
TGCAGCCCGGGTGGAGGGACCTTTGGGTCCTATAATTCACCCCTCCACTTT CSPGGGTFGSYNSPLHF TRBV29-1 . TRBJ1-6 .
TGCGCCAGCAGCCAAGAGGTACTAGCGGGGAACACCGGGGAGCTGTTTTTT CASSQEVLAGNTGELFF TRBV4-3 once TRBJ2-2 TRBD2